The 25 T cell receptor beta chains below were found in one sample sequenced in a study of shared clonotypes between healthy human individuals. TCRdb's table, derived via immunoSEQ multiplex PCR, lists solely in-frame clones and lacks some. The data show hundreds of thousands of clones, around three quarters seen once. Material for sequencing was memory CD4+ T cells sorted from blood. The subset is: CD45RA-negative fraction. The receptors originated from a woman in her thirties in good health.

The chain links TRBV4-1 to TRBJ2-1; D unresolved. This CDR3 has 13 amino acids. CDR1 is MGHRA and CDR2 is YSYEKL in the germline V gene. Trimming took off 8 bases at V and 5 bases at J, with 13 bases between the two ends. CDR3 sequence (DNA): TGCGCCAGCCGCGACTTTGGGGACAATGAGCAGTTCTTC. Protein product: CASRDFGDNEQFF.

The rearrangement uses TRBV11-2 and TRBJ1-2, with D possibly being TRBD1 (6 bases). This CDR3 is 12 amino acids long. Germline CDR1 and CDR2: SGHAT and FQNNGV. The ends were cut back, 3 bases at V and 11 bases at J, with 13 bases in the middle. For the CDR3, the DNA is TGTGCCAGCAGCTTTGAACAGGGACGATACACCTTC. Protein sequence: CASSFEQGRYTF.

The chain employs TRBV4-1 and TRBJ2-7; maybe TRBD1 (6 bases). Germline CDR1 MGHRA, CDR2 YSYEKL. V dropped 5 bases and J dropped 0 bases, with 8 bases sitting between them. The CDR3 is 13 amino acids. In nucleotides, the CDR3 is TGCGCCAGCAGCGACAGGAGCTCCTACGAGCAGTACTTC. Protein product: CASSDRSSYEQYF.

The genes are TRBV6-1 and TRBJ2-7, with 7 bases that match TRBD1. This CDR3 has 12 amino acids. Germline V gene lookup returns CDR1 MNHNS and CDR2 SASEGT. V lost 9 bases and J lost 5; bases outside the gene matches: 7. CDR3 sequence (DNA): TGTGCCAGTTTACAGGGGTCGGACGAGCAGTACTTC. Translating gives CASLQGSDEQYF.

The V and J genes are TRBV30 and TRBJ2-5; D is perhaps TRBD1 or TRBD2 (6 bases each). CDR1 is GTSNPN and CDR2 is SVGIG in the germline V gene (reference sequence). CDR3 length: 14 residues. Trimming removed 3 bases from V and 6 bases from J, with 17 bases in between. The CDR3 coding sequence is TGTGCCTGGAGGGAGGGTACAGGGACAAAGACCCAGTACTTC. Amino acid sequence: CAWREGTGTKTQYF.

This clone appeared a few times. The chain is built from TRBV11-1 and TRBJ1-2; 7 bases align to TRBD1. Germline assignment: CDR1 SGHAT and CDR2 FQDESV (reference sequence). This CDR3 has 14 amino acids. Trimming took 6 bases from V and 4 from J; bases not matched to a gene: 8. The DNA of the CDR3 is TGTGCCAGCAGTCCCACAGGGGATTTCTATGGCTACACCTTC. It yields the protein CASSPTGDFYGYTF.

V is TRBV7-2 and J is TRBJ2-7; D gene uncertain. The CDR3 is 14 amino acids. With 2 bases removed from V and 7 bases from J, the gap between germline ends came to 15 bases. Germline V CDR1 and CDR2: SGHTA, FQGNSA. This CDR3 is CASSLTLIGGEQYF. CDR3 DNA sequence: TGTGCCAGCAGCTTAACCTTGATAGGTGGGGAGCAGTACTTC.

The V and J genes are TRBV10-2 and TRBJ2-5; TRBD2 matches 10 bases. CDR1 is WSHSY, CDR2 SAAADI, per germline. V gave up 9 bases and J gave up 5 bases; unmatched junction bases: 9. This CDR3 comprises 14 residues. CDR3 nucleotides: TGCGCCAGTGGGAGGACTAGCGGAGGGGAGACCCAGTACTTC. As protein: CASGRTSGGETQYF.

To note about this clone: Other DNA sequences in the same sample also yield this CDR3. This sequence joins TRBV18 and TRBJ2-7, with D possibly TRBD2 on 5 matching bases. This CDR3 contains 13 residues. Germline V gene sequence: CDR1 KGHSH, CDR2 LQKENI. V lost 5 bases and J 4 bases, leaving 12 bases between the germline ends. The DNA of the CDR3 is TGTGCCAGCTCATCGGGGAATGGGTACGAGCAGTACTTC. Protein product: CASSSGNGYEQYF.

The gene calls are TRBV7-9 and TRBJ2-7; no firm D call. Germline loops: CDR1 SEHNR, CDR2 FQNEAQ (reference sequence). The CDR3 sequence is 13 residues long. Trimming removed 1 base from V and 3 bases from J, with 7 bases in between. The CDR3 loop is CASSLDRNYEQYF. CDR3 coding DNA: TGTGCCAGCAGCTTAGACAGAAACTACGAGCAGTACTTC.

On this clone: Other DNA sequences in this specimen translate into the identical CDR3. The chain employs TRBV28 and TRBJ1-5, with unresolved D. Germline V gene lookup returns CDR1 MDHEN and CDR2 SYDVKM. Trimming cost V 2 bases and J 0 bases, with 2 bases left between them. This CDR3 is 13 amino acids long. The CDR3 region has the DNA TGTGCCAGCAGTTTAGATAGCAATCAGCCCCAGCATTTT. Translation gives CASSLDSNQPQHF.

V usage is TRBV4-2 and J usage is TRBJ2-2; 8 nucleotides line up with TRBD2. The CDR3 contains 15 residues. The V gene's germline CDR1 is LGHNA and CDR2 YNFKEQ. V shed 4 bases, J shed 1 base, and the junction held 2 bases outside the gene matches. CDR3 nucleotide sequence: TGTGCCAGCAGCCCTGGGACTAGGAACACCGGGGAGCTGTTTTTT. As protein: CASSPGTRNTGELFF.

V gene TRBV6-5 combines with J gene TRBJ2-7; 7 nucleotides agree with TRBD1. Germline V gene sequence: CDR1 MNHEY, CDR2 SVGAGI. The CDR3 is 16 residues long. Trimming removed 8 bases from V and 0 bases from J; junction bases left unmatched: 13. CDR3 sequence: CASGFTTGASSYEQYF. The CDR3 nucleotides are TGTGCCAGCGGTTTTACCACAGGGGCTAGCTCCTACGAGCAGTACTTC.

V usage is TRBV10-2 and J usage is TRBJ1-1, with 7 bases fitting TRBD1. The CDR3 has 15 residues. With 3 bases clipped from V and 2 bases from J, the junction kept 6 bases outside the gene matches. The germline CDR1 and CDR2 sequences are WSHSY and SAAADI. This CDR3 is CASSDLGGVNTEAFF. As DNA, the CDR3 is TGCGCCAGCAGTGATTTAGGGGGCGTTAACACTGAAGCTTTCTTT.

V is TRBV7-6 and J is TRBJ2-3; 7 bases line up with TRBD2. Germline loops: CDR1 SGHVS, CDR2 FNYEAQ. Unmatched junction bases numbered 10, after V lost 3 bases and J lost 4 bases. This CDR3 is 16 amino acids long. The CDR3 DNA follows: TGTGCCAGCAGCTTCGGAGGGGTCGGGAGGTCAGATACGCAGTATTTT. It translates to CASSFGGVGRSDTQYF.

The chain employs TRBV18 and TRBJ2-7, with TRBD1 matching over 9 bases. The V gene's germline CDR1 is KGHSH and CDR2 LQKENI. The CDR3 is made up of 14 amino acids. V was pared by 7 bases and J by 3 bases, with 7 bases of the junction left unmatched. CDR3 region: CASWGGQGHYEQYF. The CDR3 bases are TGTGCCAGCTGGGGGGGACAGGGCCACTACGAGCAGTACTTC.

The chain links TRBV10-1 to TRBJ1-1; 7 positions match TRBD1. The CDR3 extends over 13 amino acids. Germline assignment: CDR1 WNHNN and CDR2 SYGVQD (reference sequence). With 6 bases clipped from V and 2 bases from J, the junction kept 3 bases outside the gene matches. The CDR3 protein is CASSGDSNTEAFF. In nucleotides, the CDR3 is TGCGCCAGCAGCGGGGACAGCAACACTGAAGCTTTCTTT.

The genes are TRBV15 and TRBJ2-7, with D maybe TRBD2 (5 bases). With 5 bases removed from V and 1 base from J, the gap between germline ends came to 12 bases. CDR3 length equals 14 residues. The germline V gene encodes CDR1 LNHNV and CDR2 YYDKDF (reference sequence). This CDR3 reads CATSLFGESYEQYF. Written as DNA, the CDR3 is TGTGCCACCAGCTTGTTCGGGGAATCCTACGAGCAGTACTTC.

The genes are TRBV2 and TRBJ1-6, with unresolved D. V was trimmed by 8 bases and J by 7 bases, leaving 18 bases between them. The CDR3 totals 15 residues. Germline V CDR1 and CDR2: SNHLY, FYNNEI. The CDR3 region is CASGYSRFGNSPLHF. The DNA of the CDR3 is TGTGCCAGCGGGTACAGCCGCTTTGGGAATTCACCCCTCCACTTT.

The CDR3 DNA reads TGTGCCAGCAGTGGGGGAGTCCCGGACAGGGCACCAGATACGCAGTATTTT. The encoded protein is CASSGGVPDRAPDTQYF. The genes are TRBV25-1 and TRBJ2-3, with 8 nucleotides matching TRBD1. The CDR3 length is 17 residues. Germline lookup yields CDR1 MGHDK and CDR2 SYGVNS. J was trimmed by 4 bases and V by 4 bases; bases with no gene match: 13.

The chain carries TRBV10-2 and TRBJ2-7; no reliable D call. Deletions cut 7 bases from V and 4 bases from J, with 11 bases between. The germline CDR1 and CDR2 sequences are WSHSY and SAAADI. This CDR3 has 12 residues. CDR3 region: CASITATYEQYF. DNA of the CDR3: TGCGCCAGCATAACGGCAACGTACGAGCAGTACTTC.

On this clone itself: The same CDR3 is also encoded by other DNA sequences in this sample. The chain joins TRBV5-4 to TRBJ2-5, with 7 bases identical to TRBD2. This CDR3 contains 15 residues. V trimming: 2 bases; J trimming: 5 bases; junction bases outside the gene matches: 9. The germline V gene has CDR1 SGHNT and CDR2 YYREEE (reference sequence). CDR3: CASSFGGGPGETQYF. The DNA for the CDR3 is TGTGCCAGCAGCTTCGGGGGAGGGCCTGGGGAGACCCAGTACTTC.

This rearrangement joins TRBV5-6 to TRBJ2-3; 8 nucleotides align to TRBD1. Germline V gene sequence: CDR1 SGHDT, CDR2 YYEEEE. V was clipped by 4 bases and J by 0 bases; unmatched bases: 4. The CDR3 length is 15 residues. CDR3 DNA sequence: TGTGCCAGCAGCGGACGGACAGGGAGCACAGATACGCAGTATTTT. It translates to CASSGRTGSTDTQYF.

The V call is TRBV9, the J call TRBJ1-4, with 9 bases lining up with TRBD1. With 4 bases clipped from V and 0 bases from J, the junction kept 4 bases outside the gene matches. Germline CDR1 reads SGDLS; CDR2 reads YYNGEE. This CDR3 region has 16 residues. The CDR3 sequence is CASSRTGATTNEKLFF. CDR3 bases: TGTGCCAGCAGCCGGACAGGGGCGACAACTAATGAAAAACTGTTTTTT.

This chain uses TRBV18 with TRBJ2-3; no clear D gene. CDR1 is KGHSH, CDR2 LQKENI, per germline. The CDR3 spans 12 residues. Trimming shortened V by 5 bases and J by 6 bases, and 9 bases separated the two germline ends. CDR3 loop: CASSNGVDTQYF. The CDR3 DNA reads TGTGCCAGCTCAAATGGGGTTGATACGCAGTATTTT.